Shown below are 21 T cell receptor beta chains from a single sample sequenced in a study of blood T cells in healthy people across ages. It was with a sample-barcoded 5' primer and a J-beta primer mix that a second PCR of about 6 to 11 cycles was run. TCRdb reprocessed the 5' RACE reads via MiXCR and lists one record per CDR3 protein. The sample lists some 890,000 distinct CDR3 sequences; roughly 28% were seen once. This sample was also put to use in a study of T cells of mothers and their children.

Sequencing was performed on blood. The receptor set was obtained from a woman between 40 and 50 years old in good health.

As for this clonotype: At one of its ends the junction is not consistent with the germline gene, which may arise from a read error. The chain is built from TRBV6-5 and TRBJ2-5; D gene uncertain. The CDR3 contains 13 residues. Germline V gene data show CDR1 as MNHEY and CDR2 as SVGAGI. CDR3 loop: CVSSNGRTYGQYF. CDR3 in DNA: TGTGTCAGCAGCAACGGGCGGACCTACGGGCAGTACTTC.

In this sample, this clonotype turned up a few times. The CDR3 nucleotides read TGTGCCAGCAGCACCAGGATTAGCAATCAGCCCCAGCATTTT. Its translation is CASSTRISNQPQHF. The V and J genes are TRBV5-6 and TRBJ1-5; D gene uncertain. CDR1 SGHDT and CDR2 YYEEEE come from the germline V gene. This CDR3 contains 14 residues. Trimming cost V 4 bases and J 0 bases, with 8 bases left between them.

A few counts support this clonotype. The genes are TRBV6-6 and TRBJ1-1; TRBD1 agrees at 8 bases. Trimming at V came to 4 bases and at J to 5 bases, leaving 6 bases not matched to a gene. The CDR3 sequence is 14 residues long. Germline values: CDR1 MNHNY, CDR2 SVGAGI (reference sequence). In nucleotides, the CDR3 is TGTGCCAGCAGTTCCCGACAGGGGATGACTGAAGCTTTCTTT. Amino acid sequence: CASSSRQGMTEAFF.

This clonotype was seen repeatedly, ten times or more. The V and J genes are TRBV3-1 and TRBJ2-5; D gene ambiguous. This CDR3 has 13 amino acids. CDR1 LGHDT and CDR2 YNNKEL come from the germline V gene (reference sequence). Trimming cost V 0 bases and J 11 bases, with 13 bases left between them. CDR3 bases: TGTGCCAGCAGCCAAGAGCCAAGATTTAAGCAGTACTTC. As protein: CASSQEPRFKQYF.

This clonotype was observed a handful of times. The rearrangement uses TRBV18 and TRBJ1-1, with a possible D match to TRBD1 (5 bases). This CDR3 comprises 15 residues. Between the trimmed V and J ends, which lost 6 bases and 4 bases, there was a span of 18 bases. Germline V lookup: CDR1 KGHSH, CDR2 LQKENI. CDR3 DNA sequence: TGTGCCAGCTCCCGCGGGCGGGGCTGGGGCACTGAAGCTTTCTTT. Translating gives CASSRGRGWGTEAFF.

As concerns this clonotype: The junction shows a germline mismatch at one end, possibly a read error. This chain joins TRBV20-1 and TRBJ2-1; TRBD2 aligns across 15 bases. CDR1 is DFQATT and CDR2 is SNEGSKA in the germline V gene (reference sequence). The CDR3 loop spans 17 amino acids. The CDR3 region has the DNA TGCTGTGCTAGAGATCCCTGGACTAGCGGGGGGGTTCCGGAGCAGTTCTTC. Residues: CCARDPWTSGGVPEQFF.

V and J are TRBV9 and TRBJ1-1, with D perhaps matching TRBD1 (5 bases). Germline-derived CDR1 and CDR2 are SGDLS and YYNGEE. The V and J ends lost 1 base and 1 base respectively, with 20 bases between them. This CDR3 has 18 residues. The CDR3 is CASSVSGGRRDPNTEAFF. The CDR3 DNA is TGTGCCAGCAGCGTATCGGGGGGACGGCGGGACCCGAACACTGAAGCTTTCTTT.

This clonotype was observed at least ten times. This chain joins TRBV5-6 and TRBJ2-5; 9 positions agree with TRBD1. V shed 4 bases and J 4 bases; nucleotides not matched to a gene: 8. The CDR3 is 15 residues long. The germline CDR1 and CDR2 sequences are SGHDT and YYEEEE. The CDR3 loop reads CASSRGQGEGETQYF. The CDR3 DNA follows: TGTGCCAGCAGCCGGGGACAGGGTGAAGGAGAGACCCAGTACTTC.

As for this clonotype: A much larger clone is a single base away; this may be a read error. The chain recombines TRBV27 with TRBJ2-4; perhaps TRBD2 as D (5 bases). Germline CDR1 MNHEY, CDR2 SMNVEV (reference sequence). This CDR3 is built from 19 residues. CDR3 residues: CTSSSSPLPTGIAKNIQYF. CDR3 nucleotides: TGTACCAGCAGTTCTTCCCCCCTCCCCACGGGGATAGCCAAAAACATTCAGTACTTC.

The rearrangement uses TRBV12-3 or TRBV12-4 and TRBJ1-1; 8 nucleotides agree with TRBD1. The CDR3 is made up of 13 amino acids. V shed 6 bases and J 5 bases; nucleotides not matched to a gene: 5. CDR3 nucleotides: TGTGCCAGCAGCCGACAGGGGTGGACTGAAGCTTTCTTT. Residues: CASSRQGWTEAFF.

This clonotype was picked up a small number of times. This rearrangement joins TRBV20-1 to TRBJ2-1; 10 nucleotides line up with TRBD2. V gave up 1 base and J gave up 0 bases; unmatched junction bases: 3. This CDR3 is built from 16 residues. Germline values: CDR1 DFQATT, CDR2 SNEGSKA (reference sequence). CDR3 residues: CSARVSGGASYNEQFF. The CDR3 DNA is TGCAGTGCTAGAGTGAGCGGGGGGGCCTCCTACAATGAGCAGTTCTTC.

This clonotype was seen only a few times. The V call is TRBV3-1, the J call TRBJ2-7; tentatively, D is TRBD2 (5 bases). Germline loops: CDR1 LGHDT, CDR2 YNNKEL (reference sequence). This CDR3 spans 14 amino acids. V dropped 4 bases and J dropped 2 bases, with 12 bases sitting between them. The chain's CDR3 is CASSPTWRAYEQYF. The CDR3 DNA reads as TGTGCCAGCAGCCCAACCTGGCGGGCCTACGAGCAGTACTTC.

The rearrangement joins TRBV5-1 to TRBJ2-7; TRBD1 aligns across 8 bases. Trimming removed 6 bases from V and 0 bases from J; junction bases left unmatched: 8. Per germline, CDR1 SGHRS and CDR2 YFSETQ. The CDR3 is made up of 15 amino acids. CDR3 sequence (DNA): TGCGCCAGCAACAAACAGGGGGGAACCTCCTACGAGCAGTACTTC. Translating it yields CASNKQGGTSYEQYF.

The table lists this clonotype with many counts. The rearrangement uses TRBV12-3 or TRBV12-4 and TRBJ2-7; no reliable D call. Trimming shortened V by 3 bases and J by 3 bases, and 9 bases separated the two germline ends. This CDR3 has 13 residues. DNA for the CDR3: TGTGCCAGCAGTTTTTCAATCGGCTACGAGCAGTACTTC. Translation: CASSFSIGYEQYF.

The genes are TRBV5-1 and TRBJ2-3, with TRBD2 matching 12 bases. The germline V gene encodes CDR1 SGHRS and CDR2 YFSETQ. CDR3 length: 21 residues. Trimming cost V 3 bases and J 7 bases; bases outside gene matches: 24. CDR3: CASSSARGLAGISISPNTQYF. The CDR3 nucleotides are TGCGCCAGCAGCTCAGCAAGAGGACTAGCGGGAATAAGTATCTCTCCCAATACGCAGTATTTT.

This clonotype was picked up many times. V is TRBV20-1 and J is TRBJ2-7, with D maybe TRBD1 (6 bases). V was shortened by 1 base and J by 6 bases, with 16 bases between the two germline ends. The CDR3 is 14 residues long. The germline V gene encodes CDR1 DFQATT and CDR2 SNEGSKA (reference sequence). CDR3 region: CSARVPGDSSEQYF. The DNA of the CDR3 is TGCAGTGCTAGAGTGCCAGGGGATTCTAGCGAGCAGTACTTC.

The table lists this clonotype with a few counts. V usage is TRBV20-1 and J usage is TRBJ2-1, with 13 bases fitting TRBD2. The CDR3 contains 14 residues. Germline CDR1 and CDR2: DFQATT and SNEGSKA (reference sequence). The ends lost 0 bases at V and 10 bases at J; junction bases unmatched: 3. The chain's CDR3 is CSARDGLAGVEQFF. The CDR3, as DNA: TGCAGTGCTAGAGACGGACTAGCGGGGGTCGAGCAGTTCTTC.

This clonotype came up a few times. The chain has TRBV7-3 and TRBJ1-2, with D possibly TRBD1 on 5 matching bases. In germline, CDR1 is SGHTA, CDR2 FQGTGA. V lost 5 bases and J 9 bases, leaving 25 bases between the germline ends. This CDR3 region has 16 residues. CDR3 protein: CASSPLTGATDGSYTF. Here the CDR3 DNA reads TGTGCCAGCAGCCCACTGACCGGGGCCACCGATGGGAGCTACACCTTC. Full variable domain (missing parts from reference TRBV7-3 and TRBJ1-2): GAGVSQTPSNKVTEKGKYVELRCDPISGHTALYWYRQSLGQGPEFLIYFQGTGAADDSGLPNDRFFAVRPEGSVSTLKIQRTERGDSAVYLCASSPLTGATDGSYTFGSGTRLTVV.

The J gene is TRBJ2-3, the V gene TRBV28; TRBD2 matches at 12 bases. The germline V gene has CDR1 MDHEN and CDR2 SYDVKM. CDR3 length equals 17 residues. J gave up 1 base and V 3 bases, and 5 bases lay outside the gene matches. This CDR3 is CASSLRLAGVGTDTQYF. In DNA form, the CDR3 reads TGTGCCAGCAGTTTGCGACTAGCGGGAGTAGGCACAGATACGCAGTATTTT.

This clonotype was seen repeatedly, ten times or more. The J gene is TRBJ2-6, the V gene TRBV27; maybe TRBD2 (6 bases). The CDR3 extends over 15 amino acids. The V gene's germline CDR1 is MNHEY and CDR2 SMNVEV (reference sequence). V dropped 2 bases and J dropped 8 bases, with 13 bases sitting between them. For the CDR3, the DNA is TGTGCCAGCAGTTTAAAGTGGGGGGTCCCCAACGTCCTGACTTTC. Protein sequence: CASSLKWGVPNVLTF.

CDR3 residues: CASSLWARGAGQPQHF. CDR3 DNA sequence: TGTGCCAGCAGCTTGTGGGCCAGGGGCGCAGGTCAGCCCCAGCATTTT. The chain combines TRBV5-8 with TRBJ1-5; TRBD1 is a possible D gene (6 bases). V was shortened by 1 base and J by 6 bases, with 17 bases between the two germline ends. Germline lookup yields CDR1 SGHTS and CDR2 YDEGEE. CDR3 size: 16 residues.